The 21 T cell receptor beta chains given below trace back to one sample, sequenced in a study of blood T cells in healthy people across ages. Primers used in a second PCR of about 7 to 12 cycles were a sample-barcoded 5' primer and a J-beta primer mix. MiXCR was run by TCRdb on the 5' RACE reads, yielding one entry per CDR3 protein. Of 700,000 to 1,000,000 distinct CDR3 sequences in the sample, 40% to 50% were seen once. Sequenced material: blood. Source of these receptors: a man in his sixties in good health.

This clonotype has just a few counts. V usage is TRBV7-9 and J usage is TRBJ2-1; 10 bases fit TRBD2. The CDR3 totals 18 residues. V lost 5 bases to trimming and J lost 0 bases; unmatched junction nucleotides: 10. Germline V CDR1 and CDR2: SEHNR, FQNEAQ (reference sequence). This CDR3 reads CASSTIAGGDSSYNEQFF. CDR3 nucleotide sequence: TGTGCCAGCAGCACAATAGCGGGGGGAGATAGCTCCTACAATGAGCAGTTCTTC. The variable domain in full, completed from reference TRBV7-9 and TRBJ2-1, reads DTGVSQNPRHKITKRGQNVTFRCDPISEHNRLYWYRQTLGQGPEFLTYFQNEAQLEKSRLLSDRFSAERPKGSFSTLEIQRTEQGDSAMYLCASSTIAGGDSSYNEQFFGPGTRLTVL.

CDR3: CSVSDRGVCGYTF. The DNA for the CDR3 is TGCAGTGTCTCGGACAGGGGGGTCTGTGGCTACACCTTC. This chain uses TRBV20-1 with TRBJ1-2, with 10 bases fitting TRBD1. This CDR3 has 13 amino acids. Losses at the gene ends were 7 bases for V and 7 bases for J; bases not matched to a gene: 9. CDR1 is DFQATT and CDR2 is SNEGSKA in the germline V gene (reference sequence).

The chain is built from TRBV10-3 and TRBJ2-1, with D unresolved. This CDR3 contains 14 residues. The V end lost 2 bases, the J end lost 9 bases, and 14 bases lay between the germline ends. Per the germline V gene, CDR1 is ENHRY and CDR2 is SYGVKD. CDR3 protein: CAISEKGRNSEQFF. CDR3 DNA: TGTGCCATCAGTGAGAAGGGTAGGAACAGTGAGCAGTTCTTC.

In its sample, this clonotype was seen many times. The rearrangement joins TRBV29-1 to TRBJ2-7, with 9 bases matching TRBD1. The CDR3 is made up of 16 amino acids. Germline CDR1 SQVTM, CDR2 ANQGSEA. With V trimmed by 1 base and J by 0 bases, 7 bases remained unmatched. CDR3 DNA sequence: TGCAGCGTTGAAGCCGGACAGGGGCCGAACTCCTACGAGCAGTACTTC. Translated: CSVEAGQGPNSYEQYF.

The rearrangement links TRBV4-1 to TRBJ2-7, with 8 bases that match TRBD1. The CDR3 length is 15 residues. V lost 3 bases to trimming and J lost 3 bases; unmatched junction nucleotides: 7. Germline-derived CDR1 and CDR2 are MGHRA and YSYEKL. CDR3 in DNA: TGCGCCAGCAGCCATGCGGGGACAGGAGTCTACGAGCAGTACTTC. It translates to CASSHAGTGVYEQYF.

This rearrangement joins TRBV24-1 to TRBJ2-1; 11 positions agree with TRBD2. The CDR3 sequence is 16 residues long. Germline-derived CDR1 and CDR2 are KGHDR and SFDVKD. V gave up 6 bases and J gave up 8 bases; unmatched junction bases: 11. In nucleotides, the CDR3 is TGTGCCACCAGTCCGAACTTAGCGGGGGGGAAGGATGAGCAGTTCTTC. It specifies CATSPNLAGGKDEQFF.

The chain joins TRBV15 to TRBJ1-2; 7 bases map to TRBD1. V lost 5 bases, J lost 2 bases, and 5 bases stayed unmatched. The CDR3 contains 14 residues. Per germline, CDR1 LNHNV and CDR2 YYDKDF (reference sequence). CDR3 sequence: CATSSTGTNYGYTF. CDR3 nucleotide sequence: TGTGCCACCAGCTCGACAGGGACCAACTATGGCTACACCTTC.

This chain joins TRBV12-3 or TRBV12-4 and TRBJ2-1; D gene uncertain. The better agreement between TRBJ2-7 and the DNA end casts doubt on the J call. CDR3 length: 18 amino acids. As DNA, the CDR3 is TGTGCCAGCAGTTTATCCTTTAGAGCTAATTTACTCTACAATGAGCAGTACTTC. It yields the protein CASSLSFRANLLYNEQYF.

V and J are TRBV6-6 and TRBJ1-5, with 9 nucleotides matching TRBD1. V gave up 4 bases and J gave up 5 bases; unmatched junction bases: 6. CDR3 size: 15 residues. Per germline, CDR1 MNHNY and CDR2 SVGAGI (reference sequence). Written as DNA, the CDR3 is TGTGCCAGCAGTTCGGGACAGGGCTGGTATCAGCCCCAGCATTTT. It encodes CASSSGQGWYQPQHF.

The chain has TRBV10-3 and TRBJ1-2, with no clear D. Germline lookup yields CDR1 ENHRY and CDR2 SYGVKD. V was cut by 4 bases and J by 8 bases, with 11 bases left in between. The CDR3 covers 12 residues. CDR3 region: CAISAKSEGYTF. Here the CDR3 DNA reads TGTGCCATCAGTGCGAAGTCCGAGGGCTACACCTTC.

J is TRBJ1-4 and V is TRBV7-9; TRBD1 agrees at 7 bases. V shed 2 bases, J shed 3 bases, and the junction held 9 bases outside the gene matches. Germline values: CDR1 SEHNR, CDR2 FQNEAQ (reference sequence). The CDR3 runs 17 residues. CDR3 sequence (DNA): TGTGCCAGCAGCTTAACGAGGGACAGCTATCCTAATGAAAAACTGTTTTTT. Amino acids: CASSLTRDSYPNEKLFF.

The gene calls are TRBV4-1 and TRBJ2-1; D call uncertain. Germline assignment: CDR1 MGHRA and CDR2 YSYEKL. V lost 0 bases and J 9 bases, leaving 9 bases between the germline ends. This CDR3 has 13 amino acids. CDR3 sequence: CASSQDRRSEQFF. For the CDR3, the DNA is TGCGCCAGCAGCCAAGATAGAAGGAGTGAGCAGTTCTTC.

The rearrangement joins TRBV4-3 to TRBJ2-7; TRBD1 matches 7 bases. Looked up from germline, CDR1 is LGHNA and CDR2 is YSLEER. J gave up 0 bases and V 3 bases, and 5 bases lay outside the gene matches. There are 15 residues in the CDR3. The CDR3 coding sequence is TGCGCCAGCAGCCAGTCGGACAGGAACTCCTACGAGCAGTACTTC. It translates to CASSQSDRNSYEQYF.

This chain links TRBV27 with TRBJ1-1; D uncertain. In germline, CDR1 is MNHEY, CDR2 SMNVEV (reference sequence). Trimming took 3 bases from V and 4 from J, leaving 15 bases between them. The CDR3 consists of 15 residues. In DNA form, the CDR3 reads TGTGCCAGCAGTTTTCGCCCGGACGGGTTCACTGAAGCTTTCTTT. Protein: CASSFRPDGFTEAFF.

This clonotype was detected a few times. The chain links TRBV5-1 to TRBJ2-7; 10 bases line up with TRBD1. Germline trimming cut 4 bases from V and 0 bases from J; bases unmatched to any gene: 4. Germline V lookup: CDR1 SGHRS, CDR2 YFSETQ. This CDR3 region has 15 residues. The CDR3, as DNA: TGCGCCAGCAGCGCGACAGGGGGCAGCTCCTACGAGCAGTACTTC. Amino acid sequence: CASSATGGSSYEQYF.

Note on this clonotype: This may arise from a read error, as a much more abundant clone is one base away. The J gene is TRBJ2-7, the V gene TRBV7-9; maybe TRBD2 (6 bases). The J call is uncertain, as TRBJ2-5 better fits the DNA end. CDR3 size: 14 residues. CDR1 SEHNR and CDR2 FQNEAQ come from the germline V gene (reference sequence). CDR3 region: CASSLGGVVGTQYF. The DNA for the CDR3 is TGTGCCAGCAGCTTAGGCGGGGTTGTAGGGACCCAGTACTTC.

This chain's CDR3 is CASSEYSLGGKNIQYF. Here the CDR3 DNA reads TGTGCCAGCAGTGAATATTCCCTGGGGGGTAAAAACATTCAGTACTTC. The rearrangement links TRBV25-1 to TRBJ2-4; D is possibly TRBD2 (6 bases). V lost 0 bases and J lost 4, with 13 bases in between. Germline lookup yields CDR1 MGHDK and CDR2 SYGVNS. The CDR3 length is 16 residues.

This clonotype was found a few times. This chain links TRBV7-2 with TRBJ2-5; tentative D call: TRBD2 (5 bases). CDR1 SGHTA and CDR2 FQGNSA come from the germline V gene. Between the trimmed V and J ends, which lost 5 bases and 4 bases, there was a span of 14 bases. This CDR3 comprises 14 residues. In DNA, the CDR3 is TGTGCCAGCAGCCGGTCGGGGTATGGAGAGACCCAGTACTTC. Protein product: CASSRSGYGETQYF.

To note about this clonotype: A much bigger clone sits one base away, suggesting this may be a read error. V gene TRBV6-5 combines with J gene TRBJ2-5; 8 positions match TRBD1. The J call may be in error: the DNA end matches TRBJ2-7 better. The CDR3 has 16 residues. Germline V gene data show CDR1 as MNHEY and CDR2 as SVGAGI. The CDR3 DNA follows: TGTGCCAGCAGCCGCAGCCCACCTGGACAGGGAGGCGAGCAGTACTTC. This sequence encodes CASSRSPPGQGGEQYF.

On this clonotype itself: A read error is possible here, since a much larger clone lies one base away. This chain connects TRBV12-3 or TRBV12-4 to TRBJ2-4, with D uncertain. The assigned J gene may be wrong: the sequence end matches TRBJ2-7 better. This CDR3 contains 13 residues. DNA of the CDR3: TGTGCCAGCAGTGTAAGTCTTGGCTACGAGCAGTACTTC. Translation gives CASSVSLGYEQYF.

V usage is TRBV20-1 and J usage is TRBJ1-5; 8 bases are a match to TRBD1. The germline V gene encodes CDR1 DFQATT and CDR2 SNEGSKA (reference sequence). V trimming: 5 bases; J trimming: 7 bases; junction bases outside the gene matches: 10. The CDR3 has 14 amino acids. The CDR3 loop is CSAETGEVDQPQHF. In nucleotides, the CDR3 is TGCAGTGCTGAGACAGGGGAGGTCGACCAGCCCCAGCATTTT.